The 14 T cell receptor beta chains reported below all come from one sample, sequenced in a study of tumor-infiltrating lymphocytes in localized non-small cell lung cancer. Libraries were prepared by immunoSEQ multiplex PCR; TCRdb keeps only in-frame clonotypes and omits some of them. The repertoire holds around 25,000 clones, approximately 73% seen once, with 5.5% to 7.5% in the top ten. The material sequenced was lung tumor tissue. These receptors were obtained from a human donor with non-small cell lung cancer.

The chain is built from TRBV5-4 and TRBJ2-7; unclear D gene. CDR1 SGHNT and CDR2 YYREEE come from the germline V gene (reference sequence). V was trimmed by 0 bases and J by 2 bases, leaving 9 bases between them. CDR3 length equals 14 residues. The CDR3 DNA reads TGTGCCAGCAGCTTGGATCCAAATACCTACGAGCAGTACTTC. Its protein product is CASSLDPNTYEQYF.

The chain links TRBV18 to TRBJ1-5; TRBD1 matches at 10 bases. In germline, CDR1 is KGHSH, CDR2 LQKENI. The CDR3 length is 17 residues. The V segment lost 4 bases and the J segment 7 bases; nucleotides outside the gene matches: 13. CDR3 bases: TGTGCCAGCTCACTCCTCGGGACAGGGGCCTGGGAGCAGCCCCAGCATTTT. Translation: CASSLLGTGAWEQPQHF.

The genes are TRBV1 and TRBJ2-1; the table's TRBD2 call for D was not verified on the DNA. TRBV1 constitutes a pseudogene. The CDR3 has 18 residues. The CDR3 coding sequence is TGCACCAGCAGCCAAGGACTAGCGGGGGTCTCCTCCTACAATGAGCAGTTCTTC. Translating gives CTSSQGLAGVSSYNEQFF.

This chain joins TRBV2 and TRBJ2-1; 8 nucleotides line up with TRBD2. The ends lost 3 bases at V and 7 bases at J; junction bases unmatched: 8. Germline V lookup: CDR1 SNHLY, CDR2 FYNNEI. The CDR3 runs 15 residues. The CDR3 DNA reads TGTGCCAGCAGTGATACGAGCGGGAGTTCGAATGAGCAGTTCTTC. Translation gives CASSDTSGSSNEQFF.

The J gene is TRBJ2-7, the V gene TRBV6-6; TRBD1 matches at 12 bases. The ends lost 4 bases at V and 6 bases at J; junction bases unmatched: 4. CDR1 is MNHNY and CDR2 is SVGAGI in the germline V gene (reference sequence). This CDR3 has 14 amino acids. CDR3 region: CASSLGQGASEQYF. Written as DNA, the CDR3 is TGTGCCAGCAGTTTGGGACAGGGGGCGAGCGAGCAGTACTTC.

The V call is TRBV6-5, the J call TRBJ2-6; a weak D match, TRBD1 (6 bases). This CDR3 region has 15 residues. The V and J ends lost 7 bases and 0 bases respectively, with 10 bases between them. Germline V lookup: CDR1 MNHEY, CDR2 SVGAGI. DNA of the CDR3: TGTGCCAGCACGAAACAGGGCTCTGGGGCCAACGTCCTGACTTTC. It yields the protein CASTKQGSGANVLTF.

The chain combines TRBV14 with TRBJ1-6; D gene uncertain. In germline, CDR1 is SGHDN, CDR2 FVKESK. V gave up 7 bases and J gave up 7 bases, with 11 bases separating them. The CDR3 totals 13 residues. CDR3 sequence (DNA): TGTGCCAGCAAGGCCGGGGTCAATTCACCCCTCCACTTT. This encodes CASKAGVNSPLHF.

Only one count was recorded for this clone. The chain joins TRBV12-5 to TRBJ2-2; D possibly corresponds to TRBD1 (6 bases). V was shortened by 0 bases and J by 7 bases, with 15 bases between the two germline ends. CDR3 length: 16 residues. CDR1 and CDR2 (germline): LGHNT, FRNRAP. For the CDR3, the DNA is TGTGCTAGTGGTTTGGTACTTTCAGGGGACATCGGGGAGCTGTTTTTT. Its translation: CASGLVLSGDIGELFF.

This chain connects TRBV30 to TRBJ1-1; D perhaps matches TRBD1 (5 bases). Germline V gene data show CDR1 as GTSNPN and CDR2 as SVGIG (reference sequence). This CDR3 spans 13 amino acids. V was trimmed by 0 bases and J by 4 bases, leaving 9 bases between them. The CDR3 DNA sequence: TGTGCCTGGAGTGTTGGGGGGGGCACTGAAGCTTTCTTT. Amino acid sequence: CAWSVGGGTEAFF.

The genes are TRBV7-2 and TRBJ2-1, with D hard to call. Germline V gene lookup returns CDR1 SGHTA and CDR2 FQGNSA. The CDR3 has 15 residues. V was trimmed by 1 base and J by 1 base, leaving 8 bases between them. The CDR3 reads CASSLERTSYNEQFF. The CDR3 nucleotides read TGTGCCAGCAGCTTAGAGAGGACGTCCTACAATGAGCAGTTCTTC.

This clone came up a few times. The J gene is TRBJ1-3, the V gene TRBV5-4, with TRBD1 matching 7 bases. This CDR3 region has 15 residues. V was clipped by 0 bases and J by 11 bases; unmatched bases: 11. Germline CDR1 reads SGHNT; CDR2 reads YYREEE (reference sequence). Here the CDR3 DNA reads TGTGCCAGCAGCTTGGGGGCGGACAGGTCAAGGCCCATATATTTT. Its translation is CASSLGADRSRPIYF.

This chain joins TRBV7-9 and TRBJ1-1, with no clear D. CDR1 and CDR2 (germline): SEHNR, FQNEAQ (reference sequence). Trimming left V 3 bases short and J 1 base short, with 3 bases between. CDR3 length equals 12 residues. The CDR3: CASSFTNTEAFF. CDR3 sequence (DNA): TGTGCCAGCAGCTTCACGAACACTGAAGCTTTCTTT.

The genes are TRBV18 and TRBJ1-1; D ambiguous. V lost 3 bases and J 4 bases, leaving 18 bases between the germline ends. Germline values: CDR1 KGHSH, CDR2 LQKENI. This CDR3 is built from 16 residues. Written as DNA, the CDR3 is TGTGCCAGCTCACCTCGTGATCTATTCTCGGGCACTGAAGCTTTCTTT. Its translation: CASSPRDLFSGTEAFF. Based on the CDR3 plus reference TRBV18 and TRBJ1-1, the full variable domain is NAGVMQNPRHLVRRRGQEARLRCSPMKGHSHVYWYRQLPEEGLKFMVYLQKENIIDESGMPKERFSAEFPKEGPSILRIQQVVRGDSAAYFCASSPRDLFSGTEAFFGQGTRLTVV.

The table lists this clone with a few counts. The chain is built from TRBV18 and TRBJ2-1, with D uncertain. Germline assignment: CDR1 KGHSH and CDR2 LQKENI. There are 14 residues in the CDR3. Trimming pared 3 bases from V and 1 base from J, leaving 7 bases between. This CDR3 is CASSPSRSYNEQFF. The CDR3 DNA reads TGTGCCAGCTCACCCTCAAGATCCTACAATGAGCAGTTCTTC.